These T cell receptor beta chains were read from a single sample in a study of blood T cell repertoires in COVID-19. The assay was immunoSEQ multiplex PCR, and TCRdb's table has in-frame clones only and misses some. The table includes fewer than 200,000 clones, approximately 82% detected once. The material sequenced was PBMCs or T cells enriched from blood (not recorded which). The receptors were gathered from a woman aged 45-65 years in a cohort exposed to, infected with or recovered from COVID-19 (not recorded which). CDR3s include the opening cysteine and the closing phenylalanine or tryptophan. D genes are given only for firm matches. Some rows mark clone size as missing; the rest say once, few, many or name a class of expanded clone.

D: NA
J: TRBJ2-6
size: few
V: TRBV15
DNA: TGTGCCACCAGCAGACGGGACACCCTCTTCTCTGGGGCCAACGTCCTGACTTTC
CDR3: CATSRRDTLFSGANVLTF

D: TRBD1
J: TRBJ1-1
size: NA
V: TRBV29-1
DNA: TGCAGCGTTGGTACAGGGGCTTACACTGAAGCTTTCTTT
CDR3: CSVGTGAYTEAFF

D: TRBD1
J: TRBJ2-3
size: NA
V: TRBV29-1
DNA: TGCAGCTTTCATGGGACAGGGGAAAAAGATACGCAGTATTTT
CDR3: CSFHGTGEKDTQYF

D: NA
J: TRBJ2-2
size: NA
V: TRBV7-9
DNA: TGTGCCAGCAGCTTAGTCGCAGGCCAGAACACCGGGGAGCTGTTTTTT
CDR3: CASSLVAGQNTGELFF

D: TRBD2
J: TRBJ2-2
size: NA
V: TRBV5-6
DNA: TGTGCCAGCAGCTTGGCCGGGACTAGCGGGAGGCTCACCGGGGAGCTGTTTTTT
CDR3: CASSLAGTSGRLTGELFF

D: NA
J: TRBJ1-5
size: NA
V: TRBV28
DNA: TGTGCCAGCATCAAAAGCCAAGGGGCTCAGCCCCAGCATTTT
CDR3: CASIKSQGAQPQHF

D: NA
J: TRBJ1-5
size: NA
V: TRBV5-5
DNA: TGTGCCAGCAGCTTGGCCAGGGAAGACCAGCCCCAGCATTTT
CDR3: CASSLAREDQPQHF

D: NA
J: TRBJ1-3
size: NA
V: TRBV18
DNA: TGTGCCAGCTCACCACCGAGCAGAAACACCATATATTTT
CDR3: CASSPPSRNTIYF

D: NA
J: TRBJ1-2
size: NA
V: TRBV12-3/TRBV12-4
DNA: TGTGCCAGCAGTTTGGAGAGAGGTGGCTACACCTTC
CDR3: CASSLERGGYTF

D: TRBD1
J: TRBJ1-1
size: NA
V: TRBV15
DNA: TGTGCCACCAGCACAAGGACAGGGGGTTTCTTGGAGAGGGCTGAAGCTTTCTTT
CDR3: CATSTRTGGFLERAEAFF

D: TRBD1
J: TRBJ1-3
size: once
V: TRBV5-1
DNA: TGCGCCAGCAGCTTGACAACAGGGGGCGGCACCATATATTTT
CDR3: CASSLTTGGGTIYF

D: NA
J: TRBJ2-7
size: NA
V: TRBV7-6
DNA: TGTGCCAGCAGCTTAAGTTCCGGAAGCGTACGCGAGCAGTACTTC
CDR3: CASSLSSGSVREQYF

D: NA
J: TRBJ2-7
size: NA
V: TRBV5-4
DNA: TGTGCCAGCAGCTTGTCCGGGTCTTCCTACGAGCAGTACTTC
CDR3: CASSLSGSSYEQYF

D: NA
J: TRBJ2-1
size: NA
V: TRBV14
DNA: TGTGCCAGCAGCCAAGCCGGGAGGGGGCCAGGGGAGCAGTTCTTC
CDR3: CASSQAGRGPGEQFF

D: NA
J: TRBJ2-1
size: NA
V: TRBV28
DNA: TGTGCCAGCAGTTCCCATCCCAGTACCAATGAGCAGTTCTTC
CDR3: CASSSHPSTNEQFF

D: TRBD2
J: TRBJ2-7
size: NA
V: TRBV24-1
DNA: TGTGCCACCAGTGATCCGACGCGGGGGGGCTCTGCCGAGCAGTACTTC
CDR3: CATSDPTRGGSAEQYF

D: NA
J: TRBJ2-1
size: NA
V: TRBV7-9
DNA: TGTGCCAGCAGCTTTGGCTGGGAGCACGATGAGCAGTTCTTC
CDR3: CASSFGWEHDEQFF

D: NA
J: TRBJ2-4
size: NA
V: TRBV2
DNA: TGTGCCAGCAGTAACACAGGGATACTAGCCAAAAACATTCAGTACTTC
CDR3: CASSNTGILAKNIQYF

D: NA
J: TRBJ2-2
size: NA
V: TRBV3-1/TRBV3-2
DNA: TGTGCCAGCAAGGGGGTAACCGGGGAGCTGTTTTTT
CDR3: CASKGVTGELFF

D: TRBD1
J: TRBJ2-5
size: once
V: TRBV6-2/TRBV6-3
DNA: TGTGCCAGCAGTTTTGGAGGCAGGGGGCGTCAAGAGACCCAGTACTTC
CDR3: CASSFGGRGRQETQYF

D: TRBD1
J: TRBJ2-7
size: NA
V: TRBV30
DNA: TGTGCCTGGTTAGGACAGGGGTACGAGCAGTACTTC
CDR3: CAWLGQGYEQYF

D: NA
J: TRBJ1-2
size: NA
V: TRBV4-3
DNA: TGCGCCAGCAGCCAAGATCTAGAGCTCGACTATGGCTACACCTTC
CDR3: CASSQDLELDYGYTF

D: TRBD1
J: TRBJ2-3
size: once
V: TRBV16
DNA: TGTGCCAGCAGCCAGAGGACAGGGAGCACAGATACGCAGTATTTT
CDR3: CASSQRTGSTDTQYF

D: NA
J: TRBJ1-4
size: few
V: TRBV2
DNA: TGTGCCAGCAGTTATAAAACGGTCCTGTTTTTT
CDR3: CASSYKTVLFF

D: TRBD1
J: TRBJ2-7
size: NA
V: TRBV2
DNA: TGTGCCAGCAGTGAACAACCGGGACAGAACTACGAGCAGTACTTC
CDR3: CASSEQPGQNYEQYF

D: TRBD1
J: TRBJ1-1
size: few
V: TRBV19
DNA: TGTGCCAGTAGTAACCGACAGGGGGCCAGCACTGAAGCTTTCTTT
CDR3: CASSNRQGASTEAFF

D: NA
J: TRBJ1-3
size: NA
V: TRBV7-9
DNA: TGTGCCAGCAGCTTAGCGTCGCTACCGGGACAAAGTCCTGGAAACACCATATATTTT
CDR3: CASSLASLPGQSPGNTIYF

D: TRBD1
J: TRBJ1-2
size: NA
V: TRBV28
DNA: TGTGCCAGCACCCTCCGTCAGGGGGATGGCTACACCTTC
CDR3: CASTLRQGDGYTF

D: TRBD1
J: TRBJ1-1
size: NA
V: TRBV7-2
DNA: TGTGCCAGCAGCTCCCCCCAGCCGGGACAGGGTCAACAAGCTTTCTTT
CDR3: CASSSPQPGQGQQAFF

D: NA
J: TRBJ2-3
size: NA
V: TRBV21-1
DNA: TGTGCCAGCACCCCTCGGTTCGATACGCAGTATTTT
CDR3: CASTPRFDTQYF

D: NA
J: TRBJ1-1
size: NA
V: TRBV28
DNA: TGTGCCAGCAGCCTGACAACAGGGCTTGAAGCTTTCTTT
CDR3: CASSLTTGLEAFF

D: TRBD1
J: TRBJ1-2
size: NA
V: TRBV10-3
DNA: TGTGCCATCAGTGGACCGGGACAGGACGCCGCTAACTATGGCTACACCTTC
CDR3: CAISGPGQDAANYGYTF

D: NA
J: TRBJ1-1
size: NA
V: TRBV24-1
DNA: TGTGCCACCAGTGAGGGGGGGGCCTTGAACACTGAAGCTTTCTTT
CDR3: CATSEGGALNTEAFF

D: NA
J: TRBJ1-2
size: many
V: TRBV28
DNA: TGTGCCAGCAGTCCTACCGGGGGGGGCGGCTATGGCTACACCTTC
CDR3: CASSPTGGGGYGYTF

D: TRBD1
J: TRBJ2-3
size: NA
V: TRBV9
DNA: TGTGCCAGCAGCGATTGGGACAGTAGCACAGATACGCAGTATTTT
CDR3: CASSDWDSSTDTQYF

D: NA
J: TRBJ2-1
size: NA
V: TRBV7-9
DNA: TGTGCCAGCAGCTTATCATCAGGGGCGAATGAGCAGTTCTTC
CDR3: CASSLSSGANEQFF

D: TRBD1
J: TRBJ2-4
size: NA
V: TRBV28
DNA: TGTGCCAGTGGGACAGGAGATACTTTTGGCATTCAGTACTTC
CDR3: CASGTGDTFGIQYF

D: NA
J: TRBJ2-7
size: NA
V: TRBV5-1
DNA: TGCGCCAGCAGTAGGGCAGGGCTTTACGCCGAGCAGTACTTC
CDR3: CASSRAGLYAEQYF

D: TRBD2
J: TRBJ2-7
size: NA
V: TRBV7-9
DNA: TGTGCCAGCAGGGGGAGGGGACGCTACGAGCAGTACTTC
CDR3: CASRGRGRYEQYF

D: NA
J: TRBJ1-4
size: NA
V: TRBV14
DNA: TGTGCCAGCGACCAACCTCCTGGAAGACGAGGGAGTGGTAATGAAAAACTGTTTTTT
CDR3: CASDQPPGRRGSGNEKLFF

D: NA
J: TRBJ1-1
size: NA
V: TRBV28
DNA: TGTGCCAGCAGTTTGGGGGGTAACACTGAAGCTTTCTTT
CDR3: CASSLGGNTEAFF

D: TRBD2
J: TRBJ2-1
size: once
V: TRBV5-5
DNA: TGTGCCAGCAGCTTGGGAGGGAGCGGGAGGGCCCTCAATGAGCAGTTCTTC
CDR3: CASSLGGSGRALNEQFF

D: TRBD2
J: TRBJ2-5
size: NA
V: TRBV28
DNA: TGTGCCAGCAGGGGCGGGGGGGCGGATGAGACCCAGTACTTC
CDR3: CASRGGGADETQYF

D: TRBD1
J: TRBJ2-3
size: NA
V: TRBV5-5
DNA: TGTGCCAGCAGCTTCCGATGGACAGGTGGCGATACGCAGTATTTT
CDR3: CASSFRWTGGDTQYF

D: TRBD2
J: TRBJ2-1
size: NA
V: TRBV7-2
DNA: TGTGCCAGCAGCGCACGGACTAGCGGGGGGTTTGAGCAGTTCTTC
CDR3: CASSARTSGGFEQFF

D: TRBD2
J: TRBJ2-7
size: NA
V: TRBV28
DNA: TGTGCCAGCTCCCTGGGCGGGGGGGCTGTGAAAAGCGAGCAGTACTTC
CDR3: CASSLGGGAVKSEQYF

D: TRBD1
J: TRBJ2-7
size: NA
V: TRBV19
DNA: TGTGCCAGGCGCTCCGGGACAGGGAAAACCTACGAGCAGTACTTC
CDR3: CARRSGTGKTYEQYF

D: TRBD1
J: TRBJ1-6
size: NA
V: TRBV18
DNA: TGTGCCAGCTCTCGGGCGACAGGGACCAATTCACCCCTCCACTTT
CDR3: CASSRATGTNSPLHF

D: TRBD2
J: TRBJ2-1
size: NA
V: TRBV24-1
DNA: TGTGCCTCGGGGGGGGAAGTCAATGAGCAGTTCTTC
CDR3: CASGGEVNEQFF

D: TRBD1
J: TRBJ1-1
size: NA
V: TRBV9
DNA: TGTGCCAGCAGCCCACATCCCGGGACAGGGGGCGCGGCGAACACTGAAGCTTTCTTT
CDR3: CASSPHPGTGGAANTEAFF